The entry below describes one T cell receptor beta chain. This CDR3 has 15 residues. The germline CDR1 and CDR2 sequences are SQVTM and ANQGSEA. Trimming pared 0 bases from V and 1 base from J, leaving 13 bases between. The data belong to a study of OX40 agonist ivuxolimab in advanced cancers. Study-level background: Ivuxolimab, which is an agonistic anti-OX40 (CD134) antibody, was administered to the patients. There were three patients with partial responses, one having hepatocellular carcinoma and two cutaneous melanoma.

Here immunoSEQ multiplex PCR was the method, and the copy in TCRdb shows in-frame clones only, minus some. The table has tens of thousands of clones, more than 70% seen once. The sample was CD4+ or CD8+ T cells sorted from blood, taken in a trial of the OX40 agonist ivuxolimab. The chain employs TRBV29-1 and TRBJ2-7, with D tentatively TRBD2 (5 bases). This receptor was taken from an adult with an advanced solid tumor such as melanoma, head and neck, liver or kidney cancer. The CDR3 nucleotides are TGCAGCGTTGAAGATTCTACACTAGGATCCTACGAGCAGTACTTC. As protein: CSVEDSTLGSYEQYF.